The 13 T cell receptor beta chains below come from one sample, sequenced in a study of shared clonotypes between healthy human individuals. Assay used: immunoSEQ multiplex PCR; TCRdb lists only in-frame clones, some missing. This table holds a few million clones, approximately 95% found once. Input material: naive CD4+ T cells from PBMCs. The subset here: CD45RA+ positively selected. These TCRs come from a man aged 18 to 29 in good health. Some clones in this sample may be carry-over from other donors' samples.

J is TRBJ1-4 and V is TRBV6-1; 8 bases are shared with TRBD1. V lost 5 bases, J lost 6 bases, and 5 bases stayed unmatched. The CDR3 spans 14 residues. CDR1 and CDR2 (germline): MNHNS, SASEGT. The CDR3 nucleotides are TGTGCCAGCAGTCAGGACAGGGCCGATGAAAAACTGTTTTTT. Its protein product is CASSQDRADEKLFF.

J is TRBJ1-1 and V is TRBV29-1; 7 bases map to TRBD1. Germline V gives CDR1 SQVTM, CDR2 ANQGSEA. Trimming at V came to 6 bases and at J to 11 bases, leaving 9 bases not matched to a gene. This CDR3 comprises 11 residues. CDR3 amino acids: CSVHRGEGAFF. The CDR3 nucleotides read TGCAGCGTCCACAGGGGAGAGGGGGCTTTCTTT.

V is TRBV27 and J is TRBJ2-5; D unresolved. Germline loops: CDR1 MNHEY, CDR2 SMNVEV (reference sequence). The CDR3 sequence is 12 residues long. Trimming shortened V by 6 bases and J by 7 bases, and 12 bases separated the two germline ends. As DNA, the CDR3 is TGTGCCAGCAGCCCTACTATGGGGACCCAGTACTTC. Its protein product is CASSPTMGTQYF.

V and J are TRBV11-2 and TRBJ2-4, with TRBD2 identical over 7 bases. Per germline, CDR1 SGHAT and CDR2 FQNNGV. The CDR3 contains 13 residues. V gave up 1 base and J gave up 16 bases; unmatched junction bases: 10. For the CDR3, the DNA is TGTGCCAGCAGCTTAGCGGGAGGCCTCCCTCCCTACTTC. This sequence encodes CASSLAGGLPPYF.

This rearrangement joins TRBV11-2 to TRBJ2-2; 7 bases are a match to TRBD1. Losses at the gene ends were 5 bases for V and 4 bases for J; bases not matched to a gene: 16. This CDR3 region has 18 residues. Per germline, CDR1 SGHAT and CDR2 FQNNGV. The DNA for the CDR3 is TGTGCCAGCAGCCCCTCGGCCGGACAGGCAGGTCGCACCGGGGAGCTGTTTTTT. It yields the protein CASSPSAGQAGRTGELFF.

The chain employs TRBV4-2 and TRBJ2-1, with TRBD2 matching 11 bases. Germline values: CDR1 LGHNA, CDR2 YNFKEQ. This CDR3 has 16 residues. J was trimmed by 4 bases and V by 4 bases; bases with no gene match: 6. As DNA, the CDR3 is TGTGCCAGCAGCCCAATAGCGGGAGGGGGATACAATGAGCAGTTCTTC. The encoded protein is CASSPIAGGGYNEQFF.

CDR3 region: CASSLDPEESEAFF. The DNA of the CDR3 is TGTGCCAGCAGCTTGGACCCAGAAGAGAGTGAAGCTTTCTTT. The J gene is TRBJ1-1, the V gene TRBV5-6; no clear D gene. V lost 0 bases, J lost 7 bases, and 13 bases lay in between. There are 14 residues in the CDR3. Germline V gene lookup returns CDR1 SGHDT and CDR2 YYEEEE.

This clone appeared once. The chain joins TRBV15 to TRBJ2-7; 7 bases are shared with TRBD2. The germline CDR1 and CDR2 sequences are LNHNV and YYDKDF (reference sequence). V lost 1 base, J lost 2 bases, and 8 bases stayed unmatched. The CDR3 totals 16 residues. CDR3 protein: CATSRGDSGLAYEQYF. CDR3 coding DNA: TGTGCCACCAGCAGAGGAGATAGCGGGCTTGCCTACGAGCAGTACTTC.

V is TRBV5-6 and J is TRBJ1-5; tentative D call: TRBD1 (6 bases). Germline assignment: CDR1 SGHDT and CDR2 YYEEEE. The CDR3 has 14 residues. Deletions cut 1 base from V and 11 bases from J, with 16 bases between. CDR3 nucleotide sequence: TGTGCCAGCAGCTTGTCGGGGGGCCGTGGGTCCCAGCATTTT. Protein product: CASSLSGGRGSQHF.

The chain has TRBV6-6 and TRBJ2-5; 8 bases are a match to TRBD2. The CDR3 loop spans 15 amino acids. After removal of 0 bases from V and 4 bases from J, the junction contained 4 bases not matched to a gene. The germline gives CDR1 MNHNY, CDR2 SVGAGI (reference sequence). In DNA, the CDR3 is TGTGCCAGCAGTTACTCGAAGCTAGCGGGAGAGACCCAGTACTTC. This encodes CASSYSKLAGETQYF.

This chain links TRBV7-8 with TRBJ1-2, with TRBD1 identical over 10 bases. The germline V gene has CDR1 SGHVS and CDR2 FQNEAQ. CDR3 length: 13 residues. The junction had 3 bases not matched to a gene; V was cut back by 3 bases and J by 8 bases. Here the CDR3 reads CASSFDRGQGYTF. The CDR3 bases are TGTGCCAGCAGCTTCGACAGGGGGCAAGGCTACACCTTC.

The V and J genes are TRBV19 and TRBJ2-7, with D possibly being TRBD1 or TRBD2 (5 bases each). This CDR3 region has 16 residues. Trimming left V 1 base short and J 2 bases short, with 15 bases between. Germline V gives CDR1 LNHDA, CDR2 SQIVND (reference sequence). The CDR3 DNA reads as TGTGCCAGTAGTATAGGGGGCCGGGACGGAGCCTACGAGCAGTACTTC. It is translated as CASSIGGRDGAYEQYF.

Notes on this clone: Other DNA sequences from this sample encode an identical CDR3 as well. The rearrangement links TRBV11-2 to TRBJ1-3; D gene unclear. The germline CDR1 and CDR2 sequences are SGHAT and FQNNGV. The CDR3 consists of 16 residues. Between the trimmed V and J ends, which lost 1 base and 0 bases, there was a span of 10 bases. CDR3 in amino acids: CASSLGPTFSGNTIYF. CDR3 bases: TGTGCCAGCAGCTTAGGACCTACTTTCTCTGGAAACACCATATATTTT.